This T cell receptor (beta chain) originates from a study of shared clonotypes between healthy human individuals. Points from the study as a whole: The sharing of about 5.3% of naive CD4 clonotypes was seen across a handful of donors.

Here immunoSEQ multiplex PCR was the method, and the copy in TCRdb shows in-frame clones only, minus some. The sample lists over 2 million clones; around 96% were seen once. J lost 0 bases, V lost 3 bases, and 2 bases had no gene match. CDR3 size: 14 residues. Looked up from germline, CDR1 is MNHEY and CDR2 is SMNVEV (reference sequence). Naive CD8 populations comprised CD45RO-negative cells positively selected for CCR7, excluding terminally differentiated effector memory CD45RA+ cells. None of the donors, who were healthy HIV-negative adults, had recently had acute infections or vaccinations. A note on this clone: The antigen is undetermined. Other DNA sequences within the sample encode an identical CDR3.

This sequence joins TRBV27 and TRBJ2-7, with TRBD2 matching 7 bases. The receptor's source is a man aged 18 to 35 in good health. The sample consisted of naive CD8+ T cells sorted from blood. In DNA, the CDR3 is TGTGCCAGCAGTTTGGTAGCGGGCTCCTACGAGCAGTACTTC. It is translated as CASSLVAGSYEQYF.